This T cell receptor beta chain was obtained from a study of blood T cell repertoires in COVID-19. On the study more broadly: The United States, Italy and Spain were the sources of the acute and convalescent COVID-19 samples. Sample material is recorded as cDNA or gDNA derived from T cells, B-cell-depleted T cells, or PBMCs.

Original analysis: Researchers report that nucleated cell counts were estimated from reference gene primer amplification. Profiled with immunoSEQ multiplex PCR; TCRdb holds only in-frame clones, not every one. V and J calls and clone size are as listed in that table; D and trimming were resolved from the DNA. Of around 27,000 clones in the sample, 65% to 90% were seen once. The CDR3 sequence is 16 residues long. Germline V gene lookup returns CDR1 SEHNR and CDR2 FQNEAQ (reference sequence). The V segment lost 4 bases and the J segment 3 bases; nucleotides outside the gene matches: 8. This chain uses TRBV7-9 with TRBJ2-2; 7 bases map to TRBD1. Sequencing input: peripheral blood. This TCR was recovered from a man in his 70s with active COVID-19. CDR3 DNA sequence: TGTGCCAGCAGCTCCTACAGGGGAGCGGACACCGGGGAGCTGTTTTTT. Translating gives CASSSYRGADTGELFF. Full variable domain (remainder filled in from reference TRBV7-9 and TRBJ2-2): DTGVSQNPRHKITKRGQNVTFRCDPISEHNRLYWYRQTLGQGPEFLTYFQNEAQLEKSRLLSDRFSAERPKGSFSTLEIQRTEQGDSAMYLCASSSYRGADTGELFFGEGSRLTVL.